These T cell receptor beta chains were read from a single sample in a study of blood T cell repertoires in COVID-19. Data came from immunoSEQ multiplex PCR; TCRdb stores just in-frame clones and leaves some out. Of some 290,000 clones in the sample, roughly 93% are singletons; the top ten hold 2.3%. Sequenced material: PBMCs or T cells enriched from blood (not recorded which). These receptors originate from a woman aged 40 to 50 with acute COVID-19. Each CDR3 is given with its conserved first and last residue. A D gene is named only where the DNA matches it firmly. Clone size appears in some rows only: once, few, many, or a class for an expanded clone.

TRBD2 | - | TRBJ2-2 | TRBV13 | TGTGCCAGCAGCTTAGAATCTAGCGGGCGAAAGACCGGGGAGCTGTTTTTT | CASSLESSGRKTGELFF
- | - | TRBJ2-7 | TRBV6-4 | TGTGCCAGCAGTGACCTAGGTTTTAGCCGTTTTATTGGGTACTTC | CASSDLGFSRFIGYF
TRBD2 | - | TRBJ2-1 | TRBV7-9 | TGTGCCAGCAGCGCCGGACTAGCGGTTTTGGGTAGCAATGAGCAGTTCTTC | CASSAGLAVLGSNEQFF
- | - | TRBJ2-1 | TRBV13 | TGTGCCAGCAGCTCGGGAAGTTTCGGGAATGAGCAGTTCTTC | CASSSGSFGNEQFF
TRBD1 | - | TRBJ1-5 | TRBV15 | TGTGCCACCAGCAGGCCCGGGACAGGGGAGAGCCTCAATCAGCCCCAGCATTTT | CATSRPGTGESLNQPQHF
- | - | TRBJ1-5 | TRBV28 | TGTGCCAGCAGCCCTTCAGGCGCGCGCAATCAGCCCCAGCATTTT | CASSPSGARNQPQHF
TRBD1 | - | TRBJ1-1 | TRBV7-9 | TGTGCCAGCAGCCGAGGGACAGGGGGTTTAACTGAAGCTTTCTTT | CASSRGTGGLTEAFF
TRBD1 | - | TRBJ2-2 | TRBV19 | TGTGCCAGTACCCCGACAGGGGGCTTCACCGGGGAGCTGTTTTTT | CASTPTGGFTGELFF
- | - | TRBJ1-1 | TRBV24-1 | TGTGCCACCAGTGATCCGTACACTGAAGCTTTCTTT | CATSDPYTEAFF
- | once | TRBJ1-3 | TRBV15 | TGTGCCACCAGCAGAGGGTCTGAGTCAGGAAACACCATATATTTT | CATSRGSESGNTIYF
TRBD2 | - | TRBJ2-4 | TRBV15 | TGTGCCACCAGCAGAGGAGCGGGAGGGCCGAGTTCATCCAACATTCAGTACTTC | CATSRGAGGPSSSNIQYF
TRBD1 | - | TRBJ1-2 | TRBV7-2 | TGTGCCAGCAGCCCCGAACAGGGGACGCTCTATGGCTACACCTTC | CASSPEQGTLYGYTF
- | - | TRBJ1-3 | TRBV6-2/TRBV6-3 | TGTGCCAGCAGTTTTCCGACAGACTCTGGAAACACCATATATTTT | CASSFPTDSGNTIYF
- | - | TRBJ2-3 | TRBV24-1 | TGTGCCACCAGTCACCCAAGTGGGGGCAGGACAGATACGCAGTATTTT | CATSHPSGGRTDTQYF
- | - | TRBJ1-6 | TRBV7-2 | TGTGCCAGCAGCTTCGGGGGGAGGAGCTCCTATAATTCACCCCTCCACTTT | CASSFGGRSSYNSPLHF
- | - | TRBJ1-5 | TRBV15 | TGTGCCACCAGCAGAGATGGCAGGAATAGCAATCAGCCCCAGCATTTT | CATSRDGRNSNQPQHF
TRBD1 | - | TRBJ1-5 | TRBV28 | TGTGCCACCGGGACAGGGACTTATAGCAATCAGCCCCAGCATTTT | CATGTGTYSNQPQHF
TRBD1 | - | TRBJ1-6 | TRBV7-9 | TGTGCCAGCAGCTTGGACAGGGGGGAATCACCCCTCCACTTT | CASSLDRGESPLHF
- | - | TRBJ2-7 | TRBV28 | TGTGCCAGCAGTTCTAGGCTTGCAGGGGGGAGGTACGAGCAGTACTTC | CASSSRLAGGRYEQYF
- | - | TRBJ2-1 | TRBV7-3 | TGTGCCAGCAGCTTAACGTCCGGGACCTACAATGAGCAGTTCTTC | CASSLTSGTYNEQFF
TRBD1 | - | TRBJ1-2 | TRBV2 | TGTGCCAGCAGTGCCTCGACAGGGGAACTTAACTATGGCTACACCTTC | CASSASTGELNYGYTF
- | - | TRBJ1-1 | TRBV10-3 | TGTGCCATCAGTGACAGGGGAGGGGCGAACACTGAAGCTTTCTTT | CAISDRGGANTEAFF
- | - | TRBJ2-1 | TRBV4-1 | TGCGCCAGCAGCCAAGGAGGCAATGAGCAGTTCTTC | CASSQGGNEQFF
- | - | TRBJ1-3 | TRBV11-2 | TGTGCCAGCAGGAAGCTAGGTAGCTCTGGAAACACCATATATTTT | CASRKLGSSGNTIYF
- | - | TRBJ2-2 | TRBV14 | TGTGCCAGCAGCCTTCGGGGGGCACACACCGGGGAGCTGTTTTTT | CASSLRGAHTGELFF
- | few | TRBJ1-2 | TRBV24-1 | TGTGCCTCCCGTAGACAAACCCTTTCGCATGGCTACACCTTC | CASRRQTLSHGYTF
TRBD1 | - | TRBJ1-2 | TRBV4-1 | TGCGCCAGCAGCCAAGATCTGTCGCGGACAGGGGACTATGGCTACACCTTC | CASSQDLSRTGDYGYTF
- | - | TRBJ1-2 | TRBV7-8 | TGTGCCAGCAGTCTCCGGGGTGTCTATGGCTACACCTTC | CASSLRGVYGYTF
- | - | TRBJ1-5 | TRBV5-1 | TGCGCCAGCAGCCCCACGGGGTTGAATCAGCCCCAGCATTTT | CASSPTGLNQPQHF
- | - | TRBJ2-3 | TRBV5-1 | TGCGCCAGCAGCTTTAGTTCACGGACAGATACGCAGTATTTT | CASSFSSRTDTQYF
TRBD1 | - | TRBJ1-1 | TRBV5-1 | TGCGCCAGCAGCCCGGGACAGGCAAACACTGAAGCTTTCTTT | CASSPGQANTEAFF
- | - | TRBJ1-3 | TRBV5-6 | TGTGCCAGCAGCTTAGACAGAGGAAACACCATATATTTT | CASSLDRGNTIYF
- | - | TRBJ2-2 | TRBV2 | TGTGCCAGTGAGGAGGGATTCAACGCCGGGGAGCTGTTTTTT | CASEEGFNAGELFF
TRBD1 | - | TRBJ2-1 | TRBV7-2 | TGTGCCAGCAGCTTCGCTAGAACAGGGGGTAATGAGCAGTTCTTC | CASSFARTGGNEQFF
- | - | TRBJ2-5 | TRBV6-2/TRBV6-3 | TGTGCCAGCAGCCCTCCTGGGGGGTCCCAAGAGACCCAGTACTTC | CASSPPGGSQETQYF
TRBD1 | - | TRBJ1-4 | TRBV5-1 | TGCGCCAGCAGCCGAGGGGGCTCGAATGAAAAACTGTTTTTT | CASSRGGSNEKLFF
TRBD1 | - | TRBJ1-5 | TRBV2 | TGTGCCAGTACAGGGGGTGCTCAGCCCCAGCATTTT | CASTGGAQPQHF
TRBD1 | - | TRBJ1-2 | TRBV3-1/TRBV3-2 | TGTGCCAGCAGCCAAGGGAGGACAGGCTCCAACTATGGCTACACCTTC | CASSQGRTGSNYGYTF
- | - | TRBJ2-3 | TRBV11-2 | TGTGCCAGCAGCTGGGACTCGGGCACAGATACGCAGTATTTT | CASSWDSGTDTQYF
TRBD1 | - | TRBJ1-1 | TRBV6-5 | TGTGCCAGCAGTTCGCGCGGGACAGGGAACACTGAAGCTTTCTTT | CASSSRGTGNTEAFF
TRBD1 | once | TRBJ1-2 | TRBV2 | TGTGCGGGACAGGGGGTTCTGGGTGGCTACACCTTC | CAGQGVLGGYTF
- | once | TRBJ1-5 | TRBV18 | TGTGCCAGCTCACCTACCCGAGGGGACTTCGGCAATCAGCCCCAGCATTTT | CASSPTRGDFGNQPQHF
- | - | TRBJ1-1 | TRBV12-5 | TGTGCTAGTGGTCCACCGGGCGGGCTCGCCACTGAAGCTTTCTTT | CASGPPGGLATEAFF
- | - | TRBJ2-7 | TRBV28 | TGTGCCAGCGCGGGAAGTCTTTACGAGCAGTACTTC | CASAGSLYEQYF
TRBD1 | - | TRBJ1-1 | TRBV27 | TGTGCCAGCAGAACGGGGGCGAACAGGGGAAACACTGAAGCTTTCTTT | CASRTGANRGNTEAFF
- | - | TRBJ2-7 | TRBV7-8 | TGTGCCAGCAGCTCCACAATCCCTCGGCAGTACTTC | CASSSTIPRQYF
- | - | TRBJ2-2 | TRBV12-3/TRBV12-4 | TGTGCCAGCAACAGCCTAAACACCGGGGAGCTGTTTTTT | CASNSLNTGELFF
- | once | TRBJ2-7 | TRBV29-1 | TGCAGCGTTGGGTCGGGAGCCTACGAGCAGTACTTC | CSVGSGAYEQYF
- | - | TRBJ1-2 | TRBV4-1 | TGCGCCAGCAGCCAGCGTCTGGGGCTTGAGTATGGCTACACCTTC | CASSQRLGLEYGYTF
- | - | TRBJ1-4 | TRBV29-1 | TGCAGCGTTATTGGACAGCGGAATGAAAAACTGTTTTTT | CSVIGQRNEKLFF
- | - | TRBJ1-2 | TRBV6-1 | TGTGCCAGCAGTGAGGGCACAGCCTTAACCCGTGGCTACACCTTC | CASSEGTALTRGYTF
- | - | TRBJ2-1 | TRBV11-2 | TGTGCCAGCAGAAGGCCGGGGGAAAAAAAAAGCAATGAGCAGTTCTTC | CASRRPGEKKSNEQFF
- | - | TRBJ2-5 | TRBV7-2 | TGTGCCAGCAGCTCGACAGTGTTTAGGGAGACCCAGTACTTC | CASSSTVFRETQYF